The sequence of this T cell receptor (beta chain) was determined in a study of siplizumab effects on memory and regulatory T cells. Study outcomes and limitations: Roughly 80-96% of proliferating clones (CD4+ or CD8+) could not be assigned a naive or memory phenotype. Naive T cells looked more diverse than memory cells and looked like major alloresponse contributors.

Assays examined approximately 99,000 TCR templates per sample. Only in-frame clones appear in the TCRdb table, and some are missing; sequencing was by immunoSEQ multiplex PCR. The table includes some 100,000 clones, 80% to 95% detected once. CDR1 is SEHNR, CDR2 FQNEAQ, per germline (reference sequence). This CDR3 region has 16 residues. Trimming pared 1 base from V and 3 bases from J, leaving 15 bases between. For this clone: Antigen specificity is unknown.

Specimen: CD8+ T cells sorted from blood. The receptor was isolated from a human donor in good health. This chain links TRBV7-9 with TRBJ1-1; D call uncertain. The DNA for the CDR3 is TGTGCCAGCAGCTTAGACCCCCGGGCGCTGGACACTGAAGCTTTCTTT. Its protein product is CASSLDPRALDTEAFF.